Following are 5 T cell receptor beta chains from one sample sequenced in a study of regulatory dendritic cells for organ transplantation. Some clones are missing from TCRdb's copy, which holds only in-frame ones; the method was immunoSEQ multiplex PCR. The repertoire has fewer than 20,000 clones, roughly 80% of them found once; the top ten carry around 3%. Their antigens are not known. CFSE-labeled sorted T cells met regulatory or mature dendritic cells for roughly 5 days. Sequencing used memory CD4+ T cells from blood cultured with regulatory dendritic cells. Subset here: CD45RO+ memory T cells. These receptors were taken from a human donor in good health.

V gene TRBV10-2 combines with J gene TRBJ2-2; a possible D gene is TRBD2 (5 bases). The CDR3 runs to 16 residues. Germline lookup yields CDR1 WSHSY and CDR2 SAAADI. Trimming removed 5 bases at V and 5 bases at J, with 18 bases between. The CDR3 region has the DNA TGCGCCAGCAGTATTTGGGGATCCTCGGGGACCGGGGAGCTGTTTTTT. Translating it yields CASSIWGSSGTGELFF.

CDR3 protein: CASSLPSTTYEQYF. CDR3 bases: TGTGCCAGCAGTTTACCGTCCACAACCTACGAGCAGTACTTC. V is TRBV28 and J is TRBJ2-7, with D hard to call. Germline CDR1 reads MDHEN; CDR2 reads SYDVKM. Trimming pared 2 bases from V and 2 bases from J, leaving 10 bases between. There are 14 residues in the CDR3.

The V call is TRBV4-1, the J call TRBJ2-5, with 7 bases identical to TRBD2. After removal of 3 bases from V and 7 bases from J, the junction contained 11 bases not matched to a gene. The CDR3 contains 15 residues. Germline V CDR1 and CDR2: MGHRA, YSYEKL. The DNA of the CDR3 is TGCGCCAGCAGCCAGGGTTTTTACCCGGGAGGGACCCAGTACTTC. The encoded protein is CASSQGFYPGGTQYF.

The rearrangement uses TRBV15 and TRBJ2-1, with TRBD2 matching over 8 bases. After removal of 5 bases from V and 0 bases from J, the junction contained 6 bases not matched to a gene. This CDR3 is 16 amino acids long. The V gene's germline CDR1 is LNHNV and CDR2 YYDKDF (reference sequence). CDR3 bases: TGTGCCACCAGCCAGGGGAGCGGGAGCTCCTACAATGAGCAGTTCTTC. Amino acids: CATSQGSGSSYNEQFF.

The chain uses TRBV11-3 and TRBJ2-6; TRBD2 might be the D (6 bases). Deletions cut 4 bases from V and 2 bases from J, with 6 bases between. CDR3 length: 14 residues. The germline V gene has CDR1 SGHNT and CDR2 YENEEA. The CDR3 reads CASSSGAGANVLTF. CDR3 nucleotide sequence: TGTGCCAGCAGCTCGGGGGCTGGGGCCAACGTCCTGACTTTC.